This T cell receptor (beta chain) was identified in a study of cytomegalovirus exposure and HLA in healthy donors. Points from the study as a whole: Trimming of TCR beta V- and J-genes showed a link, identified in a later analysis, to a missense DCLRE1C variant. Many donors shared some public TCRs, even though most TCR sequences were rare. In an earlier analysis, most TCR beta V segments were productive about 87% or about 30% of the time. Some segments of the V type, notably TRBV6-2 and TRBV6-3, were excluded as indistinguishable.

The CDR3 consists of 18 residues. V dropped 1 base and J dropped 0 bases, with 18 bases sitting between them. Germline V gives CDR1 GTSNPN, CDR2 SVGIG (reference sequence). As for this clone: Its target is not known.

Vbeta (60) and Jbeta (13) primers were used in the PCR. Profiled with immunoSEQ multiplex PCR; TCRdb holds only in-frame clones, not every one. The sample contains approximately 130,000 clones, over 65% of which appear only once. The origin of this receptor is a man in his forties or fifties in good health and CMV-seronegative. The gene calls are TRBV30 and TRBJ2-2, with D unresolved. Sequenced sample: PBMCs. The CDR3 spells CAWSAHHRHHANTGELFF. The CDR3 coding sequence is TGTGCCTGGAGTGCCCACCACAGACATCACGCGAACACCGGGGAGCTGTTTTTT.